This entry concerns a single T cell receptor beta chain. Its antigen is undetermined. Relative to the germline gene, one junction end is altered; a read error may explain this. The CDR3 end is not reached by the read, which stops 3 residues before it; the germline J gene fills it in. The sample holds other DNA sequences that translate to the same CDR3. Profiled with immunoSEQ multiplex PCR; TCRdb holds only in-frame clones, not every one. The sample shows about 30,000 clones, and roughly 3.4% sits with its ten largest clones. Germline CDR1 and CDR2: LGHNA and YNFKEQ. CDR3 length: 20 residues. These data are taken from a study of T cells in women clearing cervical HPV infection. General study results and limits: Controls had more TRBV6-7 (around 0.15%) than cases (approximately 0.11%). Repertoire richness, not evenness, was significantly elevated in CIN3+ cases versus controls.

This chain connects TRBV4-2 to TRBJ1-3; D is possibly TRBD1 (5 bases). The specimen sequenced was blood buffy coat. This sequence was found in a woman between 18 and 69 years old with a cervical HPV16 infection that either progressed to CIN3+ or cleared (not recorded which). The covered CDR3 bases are TGTGCCAGCAGCCCTCCCAAAGAGGGACTATCTCCCGGCTCTGGAAACACG. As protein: CASSPPKEGLSPGSGNT. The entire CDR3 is CASSPPKEGLSPGSGNTIYF.